The sequence of this TCR beta chain was determined in a study of cytomegalovirus exposure and HLA in healthy donors. Across the whole study: Earlier sequencing of some 170 million T cells yielded approximately 120 million unique TCR beta sequences.

Amplification used 60 Vbeta primers and 13 Jbeta primers. Data came from immunoSEQ multiplex PCR; TCRdb stores just in-frame clones and leaves some out. The data show about 190,000 clones, approximately 85% seen once. The CDR3 spans 14 residues. V dropped 1 base and J dropped 7 bases, with 13 bases sitting between them. Germline V CDR1 and CDR2: SGHTA, FQGNSA. With respect to this clone: No antigen is known for it.

Findings and limits, study-wide: Based on reports, TCR beta sequences accurately predicted HLA-A and HLA-B alleles for most subjects. There were around 160 TCR beta chains listed as cytomegalovirus-associated.

The clonotype comes from a woman aged 18-29 years in good health and CMV-seronegative. The V call is TRBV7-2, the J call TRBJ1-2, with D uncertain. The material sequenced was PBMCs. CDR3 in DNA: TGTGCCAGCAGCTTAGTTCTCCCAGGTCCTGGCTACACCTTC. Its protein product is CASSLVLPGPGYTF.